This entry features one T cell receptor beta chain sequence. This entry is derived from a study of Ad26.COV2.S vaccination and SARS-CoV-2 variants. Study in general: Donor got 5x10^10 or 1x10^11 viral particles of Ad26.COV2.S.

Sample treatment: over 15 received Ad26.COV2.S at low or high dose, single or two shots; about five received placebo; per-sample allocation not given. Day 63 after the first injection of vaccine or placebo was the sampling time. An Ad26 vector expressing Wuhan-strain SARS-CoV-2 spike served as the vaccine. Germline V lookup: CDR1 MNHEY, CDR2 SVGAGI. The CDR3 contains 14 residues. The V end was cut by 0 bases, the J end by 5 bases, with 10 bases between. The repertoire was sequenced with immunoSEQ multiplex PCR; TCRdb's copy has only in-frame clones and lacks some. The data show hundreds of thousands of clones, 89% seen once.

The TCR comes from a person between 18 and 60 years old who received the Ad26.COV2.S COVID-19 vaccine or a placebo. This sample comprised peripheral blood, obtained in a trial of Ad26.COV2.S vaccine versus placebo. J is TRBJ2-5 and V is TRBV6-5; no firm D call. CDR3 loop: CASSYSTLSETQYF. CDR3 coding DNA: TGTGCCAGCAGTTACTCTACCCTCTCGGAGACCCAGTACTTC.